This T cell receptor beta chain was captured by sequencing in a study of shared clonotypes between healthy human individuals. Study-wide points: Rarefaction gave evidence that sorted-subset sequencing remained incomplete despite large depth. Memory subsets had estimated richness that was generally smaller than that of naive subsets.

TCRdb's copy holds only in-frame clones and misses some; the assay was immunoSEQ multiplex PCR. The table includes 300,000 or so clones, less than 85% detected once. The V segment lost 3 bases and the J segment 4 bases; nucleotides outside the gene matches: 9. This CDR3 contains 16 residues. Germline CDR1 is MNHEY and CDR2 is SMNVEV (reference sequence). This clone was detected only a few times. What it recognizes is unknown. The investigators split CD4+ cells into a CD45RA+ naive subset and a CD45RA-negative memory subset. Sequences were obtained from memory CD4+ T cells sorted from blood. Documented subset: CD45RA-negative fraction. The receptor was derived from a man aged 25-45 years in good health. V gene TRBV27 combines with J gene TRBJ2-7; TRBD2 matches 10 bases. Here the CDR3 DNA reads TGTGCCAGCAGTTTTTTTGGGGCTAGCGGGGGATACGAGCAGTACTTC. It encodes CASSFFGASGGYEQYF.